The 30 T cell receptor beta chains given below trace back to one sample, sequenced in a study of blood T cell repertoires in COVID-19 (dated by TCRdb to between 2020 and 2021). The library was built by means of the immunoSEQ multiplex PCR assay. Held by TCRdb, this immuneACCESS table contains in-frame sequences only and omits some clones. Under half of the omission traces to an unresolved V gene where checked; the cause of the rest is unknown. Recorded for this sample are about 150,000 clones; approximately 86% of them occurred a single time. The ten largest clones represent 0.55% to 0.75% of the sample. Specimen: peripheral blood. The receptors shown here come from a man aged 60 to 69 with COVID-19, enrolled during active disease.

The chain has TRBV28 and TRBJ2-1; 8 nucleotides align to TRBD2. The CDR3 totals 15 residues. The J segment lost 7 bases and the V segment lost 5 bases, leaving 10 bases of the junction unmatched. The germline gives CDR1 MDHEN, CDR2 SYDVKM. CDR3 DNA sequence: TGTGCCAGCAGTCTGATTACTAGCGGTAAGAATGAGCAGTTCTTC. Protein sequence: CASSLITSGKNEQFF. Looking up the rest from reference TRBV28 and TRBJ2-1 gives the full variable domain: DVKVTQSSRYLVKRTGEKVFLECVQDMDHENMFWYRQDPGLGLRLIYFSYDVKMKEKGDIPEGYSVSREKKERFSLILESASTNQTSMYLCASSLITSGKNEQFFGPGTRLTVL.

This chain links TRBV7-9 with TRBJ2-1, with 12 bases identical to TRBD2. Losses at the gene ends were 2 bases for V and 9 bases for J; bases not matched to a gene: 17. Germline CDR1 SEHNR, CDR2 FQNEAQ (reference sequence). The CDR3 length is 19 residues. CDR3 sequence (DNA): TGTGCCAGCAGCTTAAGACCGTGGACTAGCGGGGTCCCGCACGTTGAGCAGTTCTTC. The encoded protein is CASSLRPWTSGVPHVEQFF.

The chain combines TRBV7-2 with TRBJ2-7; TRBD1 agrees at 7 bases. V lost 5 bases, J lost 5 bases, and 3 bases stayed unmatched. The CDR3 is made up of 12 amino acids. Germline CDR1 reads SGHTA; CDR2 reads FQGNSA. DNA of the CDR3: TGTGCCAGCAGCAAAACAGGGGACGAGCAGTACTTC. Its protein is CASSKTGDEQYF.

The chain recombines TRBV7-6 with TRBJ1-3; 7 bases align to TRBD1. V was clipped by 2 bases and J by 2 bases; unmatched bases: 9. Germline CDR1 reads SGHVS; CDR2 reads FNYEAQ. The CDR3 has 17 residues. CDR3 DNA: TGTGCCAGCAGCTTACAGGACAGGATATTAACTGGAAACACCATATATTTT. It codes for CASSLQDRILTGNTIYF.

This sequence joins TRBV27 and TRBJ2-7, with 13 bases matching TRBD2. This CDR3 comprises 17 residues. Trimming removed 0 bases from V and 6 bases from J; junction bases left unmatched: 8. Per germline, CDR1 MNHEY and CDR2 SMNVEV (reference sequence). The DNA of the CDR3 is TGTGCCAGCAGTTTATCCCGCTTACTAGCGGGAGGGAGCGAGCAGTACTTC. This encodes CASSLSRLLAGGSEQYF.

CDR3 sequence (DNA): TGTGCCAGTAGGGGCGGGGGACCTTCCCGGGGGACCCAGTACTTC. Its translation is CASRGGGPSRGTQYF. J is TRBJ2-5 and V is TRBV19; 7 bases map to TRBD2. The CDR3 has 15 residues. CDR1 is LNHDA, CDR2 SQIVND, per germline (reference sequence). Trimming cost V 6 bases and J 7 bases; bases outside gene matches: 14.

The gene calls are TRBV12-3 or TRBV12-4 and TRBJ1-2, with D hard to call. With 2 bases removed from V and 7 bases from J, the gap between germline ends came to 8 bases. The CDR3 consists of 12 residues. The CDR3, as DNA: TGTGCCAGCAGTTTAACGGGGAGTGGCTACACCTTC. It translates to CASSLTGSGYTF.

V and J are TRBV3-1 (or the pseudogene TRBV3-2) and TRBJ1-4; 8 bases are shared with TRBD1. Losses at the gene ends were 0 bases for V and 6 bases for J; bases not matched to a gene: 6. This CDR3 comprises 16 residues. The germline CDR1 and CDR2 sequences are LGHDT and YNNKEL (reference sequence). CDR3 sequence reads: CASSQDRTGRDEKLFF. In DNA, the CDR3 is TGTGCCAGCAGCCAAGATCGGACAGGGCGGGATGAAAAACTGTTTTTT.

V gene TRBV10-3 combines with J gene TRBJ1-1; 8 positions match TRBD1. V lost 4 bases to trimming and J lost 7 bases; unmatched junction nucleotides: 5. The CDR3 runs 13 residues. Looked up from germline, CDR1 is ENHRY and CDR2 is SYGVKD. CDR3 nucleotide sequence: TGTGCCATCAGTGCACAGGGGGGGATTGAAGCTTTCTTT. Amino acids: CAISAQGGIEAFF.

The chain is built from TRBV6-6 and TRBJ1-5; 7 bases map to TRBD1. V lost 6 bases to trimming and J lost 9 bases; unmatched junction nucleotides: 11. The germline V gene encodes CDR1 MNHNY and CDR2 SVGAGI (reference sequence). The CDR3 consists of 14 residues. The CDR3 spells CASRPGQEGGPQHF. The CDR3 nucleotides are TGTGCCAGCAGGCCTGGACAGGAAGGTGGGCCCCAGCATTTT.

This clone was picked up one time. This chain links TRBV6-2 or TRBV6-3 with TRBJ2-2, with TRBD2 identical over 14 bases. Germline assignment: CDR1 MNHEY and CDR2 SVGEGT. J gave up 5 bases and V 3 bases, and 2 bases lay outside the gene matches. This CDR3 is built from 16 residues. Here the CDR3 reads CASSYWTSGRTGELFF. The CDR3 DNA follows: TGTGCCAGCAGTTATTGGACTAGCGGGAGGACCGGGGAGCTGTTTTTT.

The rearrangement links TRBV15 to TRBJ2-7, with a tentative D call TRBD1 (5 bases). Germline V CDR1 and CDR2: LNHNV, YYDKDF (reference sequence). CDR3 length equals 15 residues. V was clipped by 1 base and J by 0 bases, with 10 bases between them. CDR3 DNA: TGTGCCACCAGCAGAGGACAGTCGAGCTCCTACGAGCAGTACTTC. The encoded protein is CATSRGQSSSYEQYF.

This chain uses TRBV20-1 with TRBJ1-1; no reliable D call. The ends were cut back, 3 bases at V and 4 bases at J, with 6 bases in the middle. The CDR3 consists of 11 residues. CDR1 is DFQATT, CDR2 SNEGSKA, per germline (reference sequence). The CDR3 here is CSASPGTEAFF. CDR3 nucleotides: TGCAGTGCTAGCCCCGGCACTGAAGCTTTCTTT.

The chain combines TRBV9 with TRBJ1-1, with D unclear. The CDR3 is 13 residues long. V was shortened by 4 bases and J by 6 bases, with 13 bases between the two germline ends. In germline, CDR1 is SGDLS, CDR2 YYNGEE. The DNA for the CDR3 is TGTGCCAGCAGCCCCGACCAGGCTTCTGAAGCTTTCTTT. It yields the protein CASSPDQASEAFF.

Comment on this clone: Other nucleotide sequences from this sample produce the same CDR3. This chain uses TRBV7-2 with TRBJ1-1; 7 positions agree with TRBD1. With 2 bases clipped from V and 1 base from J, the junction kept 1 base outside the gene matches. This CDR3 has 14 residues. Germline CDR1 SGHTA, CDR2 FQGNSA. The DNA of the CDR3 is TGTGCCAGCAGCTTACAGGGGGGGAACACTGAAGCTTTCTTT. The encoded protein is CASSLQGGNTEAFF.

J is TRBJ1-2 and V is TRBV19; D uncertain. The CDR3 runs 14 residues. Trimming took 2 bases from V and 2 from J, leaving 9 bases between them. Germline V lookup: CDR1 LNHDA, CDR2 SQIVND (reference sequence). The CDR3 DNA reads as TGTGCCAGTAGTATATTGAGCAGGAACTATGGCTACACCTTC. Its translation is CASSILSRNYGYTF.

The chain uses TRBV6-2 or TRBV6-3 and TRBJ2-5; TRBD2 matches 11 bases. The CDR3 covers 16 residues. V shed 6 bases, J shed 5 bases, and the junction held 11 bases outside the gene matches. From germline, CDR1 is MNHEY and CDR2 SVGEGT. CDR3 DNA: TGTGCCAGCAGCCCGGTGATAGCGGGAGGGCGGGAGACCCAGTACTTC. Protein product: CASSPVIAGGRETQYF.

This chain joins TRBV7-9 and TRBJ1-1; unclear D gene. The ends were cut back, 6 bases at V and 0 bases at J, with 8 bases in the middle. The CDR3 sequence is 13 residues long. Germline CDR1 is SEHNR and CDR2 is FQNEAQ (reference sequence). The CDR3 spells CASRQNMNTEAFF. The CDR3 coding sequence is TGTGCCAGCAGACAGAACATGAACACTGAAGCTTTCTTT.

The V and J genes are TRBV29-1 and TRBJ1-2, with D perhaps matching TRBD1 (5 bases). This CDR3 is 14 amino acids long. Trimming pared 0 bases from V and 8 bases from J, leaving 16 bases between. Per germline, CDR1 SQVTM and CDR2 ANQGSEA. The DNA of the CDR3 is TGCAGCGTTGAAGAGGCTGGGCAGGGAGGGGGCTACACCTTC. It specifies CSVEEAGQGGGYTF.

The gene calls are TRBV7-9 and TRBJ1-1; no reliable D call. CDR3 length equals 14 residues. Germline CDR1 SEHNR, CDR2 FQNEAQ (reference sequence). Trimming took off 3 bases at V and 4 bases at J, with 12 bases between the two ends. The CDR3 DNA follows: TGTGCCAGCAGCTTCGAGGGCGAGAGCACTGAAGCTTTCTTT. Translating it yields CASSFEGESTEAFF.

The CDR3 DNA reads TGCGCCAGCAGCCCCTCGGGTCAGCCCCAGCATTTT. Translation gives CASSPSGQPQHF. This chain connects TRBV5-1 to TRBJ1-5; D gene ambiguous. Germline assignment: CDR1 SGHRS and CDR2 YFSETQ. The CDR3 extends over 12 amino acids. Trimming removed 4 bases at V and 6 bases at J, with 8 bases between.

The gene calls are TRBV28 and TRBJ1-4; 7 nucleotides align to TRBD1. V dropped 8 bases and J dropped 4; count of bases not matched to a gene: 4. Germline-derived CDR1 and CDR2 are MDHEN and SYDVKM. The CDR3 loop spans 13 amino acids. The CDR3 loop reads CASQQGHNEKLFF. DNA of the CDR3: TGTGCCAGCCAACAGGGGCATAATGAAAAACTGTTTTTT.

V usage is TRBV6-2 or TRBV6-3 and J usage is TRBJ2-1, with 12 bases lining up with TRBD2. CDR3 length: 14 residues. V lost 2 bases and J lost 9; bases outside the gene matches: 2. The germline V gene encodes CDR1 MNHEY and CDR2 SVGEGT. The CDR3 nucleotides are TGTGCCAGCAGTTACGGGGGACTAGCGGGTGAGCAGTTCTTC. Its translation: CASSYGGLAGEQFF.

In this sample, this clone turned up once. V is TRBV28 and J is TRBJ1-2, with 7 nucleotides matching TRBD1. V trimming: 6 bases; J trimming: 7 bases; junction bases outside the gene matches: 8. This CDR3 is 13 amino acids long. CDR1 is MDHEN, CDR2 SYDVKM, per germline. The CDR3 sequence is CASRKTGSGGYTF. The CDR3 coding sequence is TGTGCCAGCAGGAAGACAGGGTCGGGTGGCTACACCTTC.

The chain has TRBV18 and TRBJ2-2, with D unresolved. The CDR3 runs to 15 residues. Between the trimmed V and J ends, which lost 2 bases and 5 bases, there was a span of 12 bases. CDR1 is KGHSH, CDR2 LQKENI, per germline. In DNA, the CDR3 is TGTGCCAGCTCACCAGGCAGGCAGACGACCGGGGAGCTGTTTTTT. Its translation: CASSPGRQTTGELFF. The full variable domain, rest sourced from reference TRBV18 and TRBJ2-2, is NAGVMQNPRHLVRRRGQEARLRCSPMKGHSHVYWYRQLPEEGLKFMVYLQKENIIDESGMPKERFSAEFPKEGPSILRIQQVVRGDSAAYFCASSPGRQTTGELFFGEGSRLTVL.

The V call is TRBV19, the J call TRBJ2-5; 7 nucleotides match TRBD1. Per germline, CDR1 LNHDA and CDR2 SQIVND (reference sequence). This CDR3 comprises 14 residues. Trimming cost V 9 bases and J 4 bases; bases outside gene matches: 11. CDR3 nucleotides: TGTGCCAGCAAGACAGGGCCCGGTGGAGAGACCCAGTACTTC. It encodes CASKTGPGGETQYF.

The gene calls are TRBV19 and TRBJ1-5; 10 bases are a match to TRBD1. The CDR3 is 16 amino acids. Trimming cost V 8 bases and J 5 bases; bases outside gene matches: 12. Germline CDR1 is LNHDA and CDR2 is SQIVND (reference sequence). The CDR3: CASFQWDRGLYQPQHF. Written as DNA, the CDR3 is TGTGCCAGTTTCCAGTGGGACAGGGGATTATATCAGCCCCAGCATTTT.

The chain recombines TRBV12-5 with TRBJ2-7, with 10 bases lining up with TRBD1. Germline CDR1 is LGHNT and CDR2 is FRNRAP. CDR3 length: 14 residues. V shed 1 base and J 6 bases; nucleotides not matched to a gene: 3. CDR3 nucleotides: TGTGCTAGTGGTTTGGGGACAGGGGGGGGCGAGCAGTACTTC. This sequence encodes CASGLGTGGGEQYF.

The chain carries TRBV5-1 and TRBJ2-1; 10 nucleotides line up with TRBD2. CDR3 length equals 15 residues. CDR1 is SGHRS, CDR2 YFSETQ, per germline. The trim removed 1 base at V and 4 bases at J, leaving 2 bases unmatched. CDR3 in amino acids: CASSLPSGGYNEQFF. As DNA, the CDR3 is TGCGCCAGCAGCTTGCCTAGCGGGGGATACAATGAGCAGTTCTTC. Supplemented by reference TRBV5-1 and TRBJ2-1, the full variable domain reads KAGVTQTPRYLIKTRGQQVTLSCSPISGHRSVSWYQQTPGQGLQFLFEYFSETQRNKGNFPGRFSGRQFSNSRSEMNVSTLELGDSALYLCASSLPSGGYNEQFFGPGTRLTVL.

This sequence joins TRBV2 and TRBJ1-4, with unresolved D. Germline V gene data show CDR1 as SNHLY and CDR2 as FYNNEI. The length of the CDR3 is 14 residues. V lost 4 bases and J lost 8, with 14 bases in between. CDR3 in DNA: TGTGCCAGCAGTGCCCAGGTGACCGCAGAAAAACTGTTTTTT. It is translated as CASSAQVTAEKLFF.